This T cell receptor beta chain was recovered during a study of shared clonotypes between healthy human individuals. CDR3 size: 14 residues. Germline V CDR1 and CDR2: SGDLS, YYNGEE. V lost 1 base and J 2 bases, leaving 9 bases between the germline ends. Concerning this clone: As yet, its antigen is unknown.

Clones were read by immunoSEQ multiplex PCR, and TCRdb kept only the in-frame ones, dropping some. This sample yields approximately 100,000 clones, of which approximately 70% are seen a single time; under 25% belongs to the top ten. The authors combined CD45RO+ cells with CCR7-negative CD45RA+ TemRA cells as CD8 memory. Broader study findings: Clonotype sharing among donors was expected to depend on sequencing depth. Memory subsets generally showed lower estimated richness than naive subsets. Researchers sampled only blood; tissue repertoires likely differ.

The sample taken for sequencing was memory CD8+ T cells sorted from blood. Described subset: CD45RO+ cells pooled with CCR7-negative TemRA cells. This rearrangement joins TRBV9 to TRBJ1-1; no clear D gene. The receptor comes from a woman aged 25-40 years in good health. The CDR3 is CASSVLAGNTEAFF. The CDR3 nucleotides are TGTGCCAGCAGCGTACTGGCGGGAAACACTGAAGCTTTCTTT.